This T cell receptor (beta chain) was identified during a study of response to subunit inactivated influenza vaccine. MiXCR, run by TCRdb on the RT-PCR reads, gives a single entry per CDR3 protein. The table records more than 700,000 distinct CDR3 sequences, 20% to 25% of them present only once. Trimming took off 6 bases at V and 6 bases at J, with 18 bases between the two ends. This CDR3 has 15 amino acids. Broader study findings: Authors suggested seasonal influenza vaccinations each recruit few new T cells.

In regard to this clonotype: The antigen remains unidentified.

This clonotype originated in a man aged 45-65 years who received an inactivated influenza vaccine. Material: PBMCs from blood, obtained 4 to 6 days after vaccination. This sequence joins TRBV12-3 or TRBV12-4 and TRBJ1-5, with D perhaps matching TRBD1 (6 bases). CDR3 DNA: TGTGCCAGCAGCCCCCGGGGGGGCGGAGGTCAGCCCCAGCATTTT. Translated: CASSPRGGGGQPQHF.